This T cell receptor (beta chain) was identified in a study of OX40 agonist ivuxolimab in advanced cancers. Study at large: Participants averaged approximately 61 years of age (range about 23 to 80) and were 75% to 90% male. Points from the study as a whole: Part of the nonresponder group also had normalized T-cell clonal expansion that was low. Averaging showed that CD8+ T cells had more expanded clones than CD4+ did.

Regarding this clone: The antigen is unknown.

Sequencing used immunoSEQ multiplex PCR; TCRdb keeps in-frame clones, though not all of them. The sample lists about 71,000 clones; 91% were seen once. This CDR3 region has 15 residues. J gave up 7 bases and V 1 base, and 7 bases lay outside the gene matches. Germline lookup yields CDR1 LGHNA and CDR2 YSLEER. This sequence originates from an adult with an advanced solid tumor such as melanoma, head and neck, liver or kidney cancer. The sample consisted of CD4+ or CD8+ T cells sorted from blood, taken in a trial of the OX40 agonist ivuxolimab. This chain links TRBV4-3 with TRBJ2-1; 7 bases fit TRBD2. CDR3 sequence reads: CASSQGTGGLNEQFF. In DNA, the CDR3 is TGCGCCAGCAGCCAAGGTACGGGAGGTTTAAATGAGCAGTTCTTC.